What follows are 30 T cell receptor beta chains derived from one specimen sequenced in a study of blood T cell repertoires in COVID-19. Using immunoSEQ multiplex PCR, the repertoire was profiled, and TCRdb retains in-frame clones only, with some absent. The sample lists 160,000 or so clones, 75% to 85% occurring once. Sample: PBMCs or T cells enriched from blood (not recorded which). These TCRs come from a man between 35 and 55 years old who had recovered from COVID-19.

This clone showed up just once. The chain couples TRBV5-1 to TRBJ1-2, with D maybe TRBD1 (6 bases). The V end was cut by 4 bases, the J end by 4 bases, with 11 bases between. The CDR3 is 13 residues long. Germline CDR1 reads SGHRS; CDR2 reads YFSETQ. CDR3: CASSPGTTYGYTF. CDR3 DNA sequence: TGCGCCAGCAGCCCCGGGACAACCTATGGCTACACCTTC.

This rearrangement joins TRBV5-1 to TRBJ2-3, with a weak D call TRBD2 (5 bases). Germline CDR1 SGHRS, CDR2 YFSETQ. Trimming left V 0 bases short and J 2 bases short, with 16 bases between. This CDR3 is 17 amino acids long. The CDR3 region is CASSLVGSRTHTDTQYF. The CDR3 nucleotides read TGCGCCAGCAGCTTGGTTGGGAGTAGGACCCACACAGATACGCAGTATTTT.

CDR3 region: CASSLPERGNTIYF. The DNA for the CDR3 is TGCGCCAGCAGCTTGCCCGAGAGGGGAAACACCATATATTTT. This chain joins TRBV5-1 and TRBJ1-3; no clear D gene. V was pared by 1 base and J by 4 bases, with 9 bases between. The CDR3 is made up of 14 amino acids. Germline-derived CDR1 and CDR2 are SGHRS and YFSETQ. Supplemented by reference TRBV5-1 and TRBJ1-3, the full variable domain reads KAGVTQTPRYLIKTRGQQVTLSCSPISGHRSVSWYQQTPGQGLQFLFEYFSETQRNKGNFPGRFSGRQFSNSRSEMNVSTLELGDSALYLCASSLPERGNTIYFGEGSWLTVV.

Here the CDR3 DNA reads TGTGCCAGCAGCCCCGAGGGGGAGCTGTTTTTT. It codes for CASSPEGELFF. This chain uses TRBV6-5 with TRBJ2-2; D unclear. Deletions cut 6 bases from V and 8 bases from J, with 7 bases between. In germline, CDR1 is MNHEY, CDR2 SVGAGI. This CDR3 comprises 11 residues.

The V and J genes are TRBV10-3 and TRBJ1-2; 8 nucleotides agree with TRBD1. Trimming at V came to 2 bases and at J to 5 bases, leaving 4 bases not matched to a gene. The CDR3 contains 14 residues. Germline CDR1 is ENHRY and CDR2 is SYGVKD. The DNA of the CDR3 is TGTGCCATCAGTGAGGACAGGGGACAGTATGGCTACACCTTC. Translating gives CAISEDRGQYGYTF.

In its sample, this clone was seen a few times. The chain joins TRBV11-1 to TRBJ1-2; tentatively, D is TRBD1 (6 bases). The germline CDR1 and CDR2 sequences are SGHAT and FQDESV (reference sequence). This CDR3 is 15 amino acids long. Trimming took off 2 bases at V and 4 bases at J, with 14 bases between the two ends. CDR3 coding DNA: TGTGCCAGCAGCTTACACGGACAGACCAGCTATGGCTACACCTTC. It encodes CASSLHGQTSYGYTF.

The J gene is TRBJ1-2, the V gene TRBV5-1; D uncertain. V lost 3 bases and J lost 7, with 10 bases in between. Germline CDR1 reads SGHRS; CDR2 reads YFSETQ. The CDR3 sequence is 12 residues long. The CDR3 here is CASSSSGSGYTF. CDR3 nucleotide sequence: TGCGCCAGCAGCTCCAGCGGTTCTGGCTACACCTTC.

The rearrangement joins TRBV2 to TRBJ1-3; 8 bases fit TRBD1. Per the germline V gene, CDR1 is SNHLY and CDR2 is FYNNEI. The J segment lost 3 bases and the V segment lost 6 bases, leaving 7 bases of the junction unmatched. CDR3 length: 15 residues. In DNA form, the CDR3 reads TGTGCCAGCAGGGGTCAGGGGGCATATGGAAACACCATATATTTT. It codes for CASRGQGAYGNTIYF.

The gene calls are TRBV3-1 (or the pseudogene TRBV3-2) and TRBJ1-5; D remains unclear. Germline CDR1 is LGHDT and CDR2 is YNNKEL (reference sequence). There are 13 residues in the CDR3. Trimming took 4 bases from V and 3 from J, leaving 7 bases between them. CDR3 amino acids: CASSPGANQPQHF. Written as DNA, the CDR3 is TGTGCCAGCAGCCCAGGCGCCAATCAGCCCCAGCATTTT.

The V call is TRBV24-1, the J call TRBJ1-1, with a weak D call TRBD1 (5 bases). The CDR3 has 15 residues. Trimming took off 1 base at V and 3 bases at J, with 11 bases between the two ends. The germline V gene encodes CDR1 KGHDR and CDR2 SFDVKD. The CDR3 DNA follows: TGTGCCACCAGTGATTTTCAGGGTCGGGACACTGAAGCTTTCTTT. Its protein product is CATSDFQGRDTEAFF.

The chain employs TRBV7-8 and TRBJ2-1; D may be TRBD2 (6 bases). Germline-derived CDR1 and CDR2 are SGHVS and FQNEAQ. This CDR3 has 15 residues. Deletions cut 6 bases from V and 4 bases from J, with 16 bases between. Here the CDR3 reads CASSYSSGPYNEQFF. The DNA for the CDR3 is TGTGCCAGCAGTTATTCAAGCGGGCCGTACAATGAGCAGTTCTTC.

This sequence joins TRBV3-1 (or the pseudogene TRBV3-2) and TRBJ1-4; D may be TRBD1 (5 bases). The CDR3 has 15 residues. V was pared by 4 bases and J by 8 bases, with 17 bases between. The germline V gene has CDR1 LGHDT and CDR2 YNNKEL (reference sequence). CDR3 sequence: CASSPLGGAYEKLFF. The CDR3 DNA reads TGTGCCAGCAGCCCGTTAGGCGGGGCTTACGAAAAACTGTTTTTT.

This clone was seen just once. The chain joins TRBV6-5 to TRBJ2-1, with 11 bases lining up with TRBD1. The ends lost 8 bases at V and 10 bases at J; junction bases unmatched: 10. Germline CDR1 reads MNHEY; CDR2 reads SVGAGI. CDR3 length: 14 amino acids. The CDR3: CASARDRGTGEQFF. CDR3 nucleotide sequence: TGTGCCAGCGCCCGGGACAGGGGGACTGGCGAGCAGTTCTTC.

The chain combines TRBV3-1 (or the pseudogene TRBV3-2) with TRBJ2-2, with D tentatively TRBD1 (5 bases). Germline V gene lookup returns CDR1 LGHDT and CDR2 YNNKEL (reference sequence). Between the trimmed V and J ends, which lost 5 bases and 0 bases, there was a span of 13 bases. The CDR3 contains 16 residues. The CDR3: CASSSRTPANTGELFF. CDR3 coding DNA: TGTGCCAGCAGCAGCAGGACACCAGCGAACACCGGGGAGCTGTTTTTT.

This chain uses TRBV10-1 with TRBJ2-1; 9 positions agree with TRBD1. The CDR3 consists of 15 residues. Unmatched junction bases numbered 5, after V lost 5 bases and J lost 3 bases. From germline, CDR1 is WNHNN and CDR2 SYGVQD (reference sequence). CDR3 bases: TGCGCCAGCAGTCCGGACAGGGGAGTCTACAATGAGCAGTTCTTC. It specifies CASSPDRGVYNEQFF.

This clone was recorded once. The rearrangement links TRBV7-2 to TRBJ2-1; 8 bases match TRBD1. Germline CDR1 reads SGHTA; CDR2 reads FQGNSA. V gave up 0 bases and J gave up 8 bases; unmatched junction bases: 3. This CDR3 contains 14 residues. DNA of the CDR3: TGTGCCAGCAGCTTAGCACAGGGGGAACATGAGCAGTTCTTC. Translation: CASSLAQGEHEQFF. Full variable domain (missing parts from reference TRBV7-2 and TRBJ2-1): GAGVSQSPSNKVTEKGKDVELRCDPISGHTALYWYRQSLGQGLEFLIYFQGNSAPDKSGLPSDRFSAERTGGSVSTLTIQRTQQEDSAVYLCASSLAQGEHEQFFGPGTRLTVL.

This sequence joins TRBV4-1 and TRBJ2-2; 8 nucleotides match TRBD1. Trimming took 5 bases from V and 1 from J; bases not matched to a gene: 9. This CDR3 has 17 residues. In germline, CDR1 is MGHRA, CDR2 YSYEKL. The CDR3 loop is CASSWSRTGMNTGELFF. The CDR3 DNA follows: TGCGCCAGCAGCTGGAGTCGGACAGGGATGAACACCGGGGAGCTGTTTTTT.

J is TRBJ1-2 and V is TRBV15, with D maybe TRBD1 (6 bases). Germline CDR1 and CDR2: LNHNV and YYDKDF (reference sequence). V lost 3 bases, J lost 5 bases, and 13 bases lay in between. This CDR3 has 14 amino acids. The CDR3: CATSSTGGAYGYTF. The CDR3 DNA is TGTGCCACCAGCAGTACGGGGGGGGCTTATGGCTACACCTTC. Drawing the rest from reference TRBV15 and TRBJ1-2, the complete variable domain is DAMVIQNPRYQVTQFGKPVTLSCSQTLNHNVMYWYQQKSSQAPKLLFHYYDKDFNNEADTPDNFQSRRPNTSFCFLDIRSPGLGDTAMYLCATSSTGGAYGYTFGSGTRLTVV.

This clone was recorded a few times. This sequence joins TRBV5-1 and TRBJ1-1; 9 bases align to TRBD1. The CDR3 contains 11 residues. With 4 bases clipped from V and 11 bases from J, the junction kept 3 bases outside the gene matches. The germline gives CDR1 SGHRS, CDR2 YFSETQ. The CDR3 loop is CASSTDRGAFF. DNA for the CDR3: TGCGCCAGCAGCACCGACAGGGGGGCTTTCTTT. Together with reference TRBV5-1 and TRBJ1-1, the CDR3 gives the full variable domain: KAGVTQTPRYLIKTRGQQVTLSCSPISGHRSVSWYQQTPGQGLQFLFEYFSETQRNKGNFPGRFSGRQFSNSRSEMNVSTLELGDSALYLCASSTDRGAFFGQGTRLTVV.

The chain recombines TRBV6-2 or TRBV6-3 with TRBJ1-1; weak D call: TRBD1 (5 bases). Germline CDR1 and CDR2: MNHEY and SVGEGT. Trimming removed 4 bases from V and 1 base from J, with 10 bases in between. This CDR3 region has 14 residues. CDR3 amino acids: CASSWRGKNTEAFF. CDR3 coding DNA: TGTGCCAGCAGTTGGCGGGGGAAGAACACTGAAGCTTTCTTT.

The CDR3 here is CASSLGLAGGSSTDTQYF. The CDR3 bases are TGCGCCAGCAGCTTGGGACTAGCGGGGGGGTCTAGCACAGATACGCAGTATTTT. J is TRBJ2-3 and V is TRBV5-1; 14 bases align to TRBD2. CDR3 length equals 18 residues. Germline V gene lookup returns CDR1 SGHRS and CDR2 YFSETQ. With 0 bases clipped from V and 0 bases from J, the junction kept 3 bases outside the gene matches.

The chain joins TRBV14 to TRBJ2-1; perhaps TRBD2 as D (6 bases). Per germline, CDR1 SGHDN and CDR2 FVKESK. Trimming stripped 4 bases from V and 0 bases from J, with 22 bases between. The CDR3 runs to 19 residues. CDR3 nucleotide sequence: TGTGCCAGCAGCCTTCAAGGAGGGATTCCAATAAGCTCCTACAATGAGCAGTTCTTC. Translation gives CASSLQGGIPISSYNEQFF.

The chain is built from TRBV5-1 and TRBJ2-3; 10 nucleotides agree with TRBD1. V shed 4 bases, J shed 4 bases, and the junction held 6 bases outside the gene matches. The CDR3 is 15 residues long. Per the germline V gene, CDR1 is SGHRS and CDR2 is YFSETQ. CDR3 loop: CASSAGQGGADTQYF. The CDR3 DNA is TGCGCCAGCAGCGCCGGACAGGGGGGCGCAGATACGCAGTATTTT.

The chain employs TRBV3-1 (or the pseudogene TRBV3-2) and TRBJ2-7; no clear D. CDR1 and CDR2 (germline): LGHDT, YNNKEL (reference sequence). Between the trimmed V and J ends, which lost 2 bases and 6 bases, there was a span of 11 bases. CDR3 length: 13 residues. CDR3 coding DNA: TGTGCCAGCAGCCAAAACGAGGATCGCGAGCAGTACTTC. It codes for CASSQNEDREQYF.

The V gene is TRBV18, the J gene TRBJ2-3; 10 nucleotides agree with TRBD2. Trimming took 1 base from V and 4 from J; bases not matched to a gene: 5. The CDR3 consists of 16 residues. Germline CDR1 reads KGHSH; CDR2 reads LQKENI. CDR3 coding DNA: TGTGCCAGCTCACCACTCCCTAGCGGGGGAGCAGATACGCAGTATTTT. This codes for CASSPLPSGGADTQYF.

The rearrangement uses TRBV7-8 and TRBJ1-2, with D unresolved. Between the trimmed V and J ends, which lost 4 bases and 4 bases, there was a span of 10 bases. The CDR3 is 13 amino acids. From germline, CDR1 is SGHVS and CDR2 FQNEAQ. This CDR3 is CASSYGDLYGYTF. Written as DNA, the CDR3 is TGTGCCAGCAGCTATGGAGATCTCTATGGCTACACCTTC.

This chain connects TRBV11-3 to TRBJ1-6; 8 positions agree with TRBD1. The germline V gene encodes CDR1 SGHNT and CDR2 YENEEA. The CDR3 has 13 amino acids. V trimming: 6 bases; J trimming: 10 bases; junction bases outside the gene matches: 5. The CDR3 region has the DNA TGTGCCAGCAGTCGCAGGGGGCAGTCACCCCTCCACTTT. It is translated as CASSRRGQSPLHF.

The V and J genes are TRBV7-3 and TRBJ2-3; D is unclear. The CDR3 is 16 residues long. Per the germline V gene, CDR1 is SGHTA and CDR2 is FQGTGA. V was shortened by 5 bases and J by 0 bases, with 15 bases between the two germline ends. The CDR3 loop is CASSQAGISSTDTQYF. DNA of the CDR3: TGTGCCAGCAGCCAGGCCGGCATCTCTAGCACAGATACGCAGTATTTT.

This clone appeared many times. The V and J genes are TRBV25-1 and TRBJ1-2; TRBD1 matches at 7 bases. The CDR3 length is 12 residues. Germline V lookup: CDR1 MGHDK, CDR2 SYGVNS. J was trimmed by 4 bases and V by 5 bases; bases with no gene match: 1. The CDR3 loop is CASSQGVYGYTF. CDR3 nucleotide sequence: TGTGCCAGCAGTCAGGGGGTCTATGGCTACACCTTC.

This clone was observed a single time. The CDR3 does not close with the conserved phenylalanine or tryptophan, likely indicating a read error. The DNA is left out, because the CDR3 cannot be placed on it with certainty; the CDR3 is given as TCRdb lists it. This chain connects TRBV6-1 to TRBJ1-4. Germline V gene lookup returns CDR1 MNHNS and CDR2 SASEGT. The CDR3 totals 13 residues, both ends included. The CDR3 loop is CASSEWDYLGLLI.